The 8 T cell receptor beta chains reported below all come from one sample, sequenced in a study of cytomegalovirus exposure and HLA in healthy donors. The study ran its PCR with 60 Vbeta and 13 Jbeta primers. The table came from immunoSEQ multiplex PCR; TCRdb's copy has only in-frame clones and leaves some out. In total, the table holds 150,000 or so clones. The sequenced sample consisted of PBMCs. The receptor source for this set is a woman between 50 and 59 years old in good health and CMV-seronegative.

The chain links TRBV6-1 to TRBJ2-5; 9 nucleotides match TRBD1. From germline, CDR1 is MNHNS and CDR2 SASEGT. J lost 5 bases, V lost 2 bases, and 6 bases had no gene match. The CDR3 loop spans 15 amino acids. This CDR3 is CASSEYRGLGETQYF. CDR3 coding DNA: TGTGCCAGCAGTGAATACAGGGGGCTTGGGGAGACCCAGTACTTC.

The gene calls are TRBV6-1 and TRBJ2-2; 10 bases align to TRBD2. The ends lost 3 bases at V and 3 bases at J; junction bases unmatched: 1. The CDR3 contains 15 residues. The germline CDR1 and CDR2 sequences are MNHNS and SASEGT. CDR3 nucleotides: TGTGCCAGCAGTGACGGACTAGCGGACACCGGGGAGCTGTTTTTT. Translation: CASSDGLADTGELFF.

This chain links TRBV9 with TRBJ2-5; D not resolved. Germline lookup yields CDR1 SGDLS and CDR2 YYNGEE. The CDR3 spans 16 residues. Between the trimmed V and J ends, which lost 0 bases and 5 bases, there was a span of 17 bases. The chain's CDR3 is CASSVGSAIRPETQYF. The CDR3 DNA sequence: TGTGCCAGCAGCGTAGGAAGCGCAATACGTCCTGAGACCCAGTACTTC. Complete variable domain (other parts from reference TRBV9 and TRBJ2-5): DSGVTQTPKHLITATGQRVTLRCSPRSGDLSVYWYQQSLDQGLQFLIQYYNGEERAKGNILERFSAQQFPDLHSELNLSSLELGDSALYFCASSVGSAIRPETQYFGPGTRLLVL.

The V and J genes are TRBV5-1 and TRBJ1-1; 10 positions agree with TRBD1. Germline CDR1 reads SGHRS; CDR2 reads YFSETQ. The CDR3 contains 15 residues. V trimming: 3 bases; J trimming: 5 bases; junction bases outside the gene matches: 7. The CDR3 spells CASSSSRDRGTEAFF. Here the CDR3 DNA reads TGCGCCAGCAGCTCTAGCCGGGACAGGGGTACTGAAGCTTTCTTT.

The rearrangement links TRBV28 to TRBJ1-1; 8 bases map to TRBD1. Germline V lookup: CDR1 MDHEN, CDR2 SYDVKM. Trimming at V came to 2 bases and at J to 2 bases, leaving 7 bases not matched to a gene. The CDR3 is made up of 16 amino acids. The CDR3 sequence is CASSLVQGAINTEAFF. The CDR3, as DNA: TGTGCCAGCAGTTTAGTGCAGGGGGCAATAAACACTGAAGCTTTCTTT.

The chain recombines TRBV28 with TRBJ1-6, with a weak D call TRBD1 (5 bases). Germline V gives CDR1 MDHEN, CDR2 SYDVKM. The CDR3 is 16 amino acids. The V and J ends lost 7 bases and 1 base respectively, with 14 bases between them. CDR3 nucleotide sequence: TGTGCCAGCACCTCATGGGGGGGATCCTATAATTCACCCCTCCACTTT. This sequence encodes CASTSWGGSYNSPLHF.

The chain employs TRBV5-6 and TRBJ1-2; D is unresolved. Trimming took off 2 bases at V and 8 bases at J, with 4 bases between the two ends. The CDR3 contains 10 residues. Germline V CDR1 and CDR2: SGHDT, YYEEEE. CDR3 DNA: TGTGCCAGCAGCTTACTGGGCTACACCTTC. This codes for CASSLLGYTF.

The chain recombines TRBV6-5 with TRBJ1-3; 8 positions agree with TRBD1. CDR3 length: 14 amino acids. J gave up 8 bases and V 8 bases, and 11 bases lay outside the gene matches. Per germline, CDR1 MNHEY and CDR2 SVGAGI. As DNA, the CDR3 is TGTGCCAGCCGGGACAGGTCACCAAGGGACACCATATATTTT. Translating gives CASRDRSPRDTIYF.